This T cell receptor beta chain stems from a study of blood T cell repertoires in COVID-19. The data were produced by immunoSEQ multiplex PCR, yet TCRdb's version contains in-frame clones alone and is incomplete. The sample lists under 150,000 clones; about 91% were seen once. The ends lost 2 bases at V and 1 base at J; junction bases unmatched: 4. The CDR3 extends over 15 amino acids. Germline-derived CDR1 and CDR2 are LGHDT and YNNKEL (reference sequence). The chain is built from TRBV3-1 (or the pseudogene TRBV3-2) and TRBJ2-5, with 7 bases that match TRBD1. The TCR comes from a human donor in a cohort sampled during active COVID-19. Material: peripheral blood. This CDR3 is CASSQSSGGQETQYF. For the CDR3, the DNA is TGTGCCAGCAGCCAATCCTCAGGGGGCCAAGAGACCCAGTACTTC.